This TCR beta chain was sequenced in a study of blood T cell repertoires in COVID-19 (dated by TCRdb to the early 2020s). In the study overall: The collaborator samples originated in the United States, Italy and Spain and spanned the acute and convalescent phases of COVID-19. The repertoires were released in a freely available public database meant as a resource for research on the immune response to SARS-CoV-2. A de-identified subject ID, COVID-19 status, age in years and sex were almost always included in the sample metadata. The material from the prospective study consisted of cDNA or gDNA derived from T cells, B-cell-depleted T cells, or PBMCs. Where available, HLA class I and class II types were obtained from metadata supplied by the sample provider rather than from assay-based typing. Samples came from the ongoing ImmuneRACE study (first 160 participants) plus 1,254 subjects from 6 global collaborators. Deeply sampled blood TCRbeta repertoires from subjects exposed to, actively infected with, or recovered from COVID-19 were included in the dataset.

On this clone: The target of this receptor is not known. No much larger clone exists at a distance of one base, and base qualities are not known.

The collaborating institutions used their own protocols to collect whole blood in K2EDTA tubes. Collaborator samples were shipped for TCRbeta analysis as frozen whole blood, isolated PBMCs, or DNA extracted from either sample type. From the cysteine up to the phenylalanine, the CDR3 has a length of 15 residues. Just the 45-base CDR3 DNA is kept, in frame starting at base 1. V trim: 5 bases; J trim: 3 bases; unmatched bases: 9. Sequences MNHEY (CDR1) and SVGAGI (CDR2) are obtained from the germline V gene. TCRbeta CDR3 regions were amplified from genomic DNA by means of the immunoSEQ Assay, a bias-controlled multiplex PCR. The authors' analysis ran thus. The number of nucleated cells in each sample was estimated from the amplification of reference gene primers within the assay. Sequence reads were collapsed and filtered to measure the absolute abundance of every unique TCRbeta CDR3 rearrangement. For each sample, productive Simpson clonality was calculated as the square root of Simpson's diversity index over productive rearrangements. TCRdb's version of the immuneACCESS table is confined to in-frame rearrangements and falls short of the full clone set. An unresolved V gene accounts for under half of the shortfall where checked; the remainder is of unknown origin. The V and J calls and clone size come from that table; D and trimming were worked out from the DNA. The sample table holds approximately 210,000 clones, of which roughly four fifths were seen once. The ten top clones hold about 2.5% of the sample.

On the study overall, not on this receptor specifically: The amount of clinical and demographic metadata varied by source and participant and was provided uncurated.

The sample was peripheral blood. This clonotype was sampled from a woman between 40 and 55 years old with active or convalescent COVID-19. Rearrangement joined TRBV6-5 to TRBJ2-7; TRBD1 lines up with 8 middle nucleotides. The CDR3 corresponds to CASSPLATGVYEQYF. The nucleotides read TGTGCCAGCAGTCCTCTAGCGACAGGGGTCTACGAGCAGTACTTC.